This TCR beta chain was documented in a study of shared clonotypes between healthy human individuals. The method was immunoSEQ multiplex PCR; TCRdb's version includes in-frame clones alone and lacks a portion of them. The sample holds 650,000 to 750,000 clones, around 72% seen once. The V end lost 5 bases, the J end lost 5 bases, and 15 bases lay between the germline ends. This CDR3 has 14 residues. Germline values: CDR1 MDHEN, CDR2 SYDVKM. On this clone itself: Antigen unknown.

Study-wide results and limits: Sequencing depth was expected to influence donor clonotype sharing. A generally larger estimated richness was seen in naive subsets than in memory subsets. Researchers sampled blood only, noting tissue repertoires likely differ.

Sample: memory CD4+ T cells sorted from blood. The subset is: CD45RA-negative fraction. This chain joins TRBV28 and TRBJ2-5; the D gene is possibly TRBD2 (6 bases). This receptor was identified in a woman in her thirties in good health. The DNA of the CDR3 is TGTGCCAGCAGTCCGTTGCGGGGTAGCGAGACCCAGTACTTC. This translates into CASSPLRGSETQYF.